The clone carrying this TCR beta chain appeared a few times. This entry belongs to a study of beta chain features in type 1 diabetes. Germline V CDR1 and CDR2: SGHRS, YFSETQ. The CDR3 is made up of 14 amino acids. J lost 7 bases, V lost 1 base, and 6 bases had no gene match. Expressed TCRB transcripts were sequenced because the isolated RNA had all been reverse transcribed beforehand. Profiling relied on immunoSEQ multiplex PCR, and the TCRdb table lists in-frame clones only, not all of them. The table lists under 250,000 clones, approximately 14% of them singletons. The sequence was obtained from a woman aged 40-49 years in good health. The sample was naive CD4+ T cells from blood. The chain combines TRBV5-1 with TRBJ1-2; TRBD1 matches 8 bases. The CDR3 DNA follows: TGCGCCAGCAGCTTGATTGGACAGGGCTTTGGCTACACCTTC. Protein: CASSLIGQGFGYTF.